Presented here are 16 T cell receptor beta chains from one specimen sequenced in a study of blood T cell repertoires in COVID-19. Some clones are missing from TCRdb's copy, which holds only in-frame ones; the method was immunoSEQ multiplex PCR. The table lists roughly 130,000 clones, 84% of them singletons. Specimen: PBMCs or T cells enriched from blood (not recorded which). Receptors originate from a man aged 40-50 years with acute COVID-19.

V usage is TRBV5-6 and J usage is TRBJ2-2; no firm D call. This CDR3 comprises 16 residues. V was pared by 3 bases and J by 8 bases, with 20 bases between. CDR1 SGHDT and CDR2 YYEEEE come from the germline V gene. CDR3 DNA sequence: TGTGCCAGCAGCTCATTCCGGGTCCTACTTATGGGGGAGCTGTTTTTT. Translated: CASSSFRVLLMGELFF.

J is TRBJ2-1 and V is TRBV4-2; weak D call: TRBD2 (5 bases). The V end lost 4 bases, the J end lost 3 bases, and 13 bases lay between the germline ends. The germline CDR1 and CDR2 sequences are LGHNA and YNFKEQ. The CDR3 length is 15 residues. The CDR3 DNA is TGTGCCAGCAGCCTTCCTAGCAAAGACTACAATGAGCAGTTCTTC. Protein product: CASSLPSKDYNEQFF.

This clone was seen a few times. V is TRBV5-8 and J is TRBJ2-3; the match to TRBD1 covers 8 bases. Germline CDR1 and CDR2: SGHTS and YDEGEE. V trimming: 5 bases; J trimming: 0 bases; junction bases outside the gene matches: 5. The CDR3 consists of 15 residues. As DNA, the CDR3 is TGTGCCAGCAGTCATGGACAGGGCAGCACAGATACGCAGTATTTT. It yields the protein CASSHGQGSTDTQYF.

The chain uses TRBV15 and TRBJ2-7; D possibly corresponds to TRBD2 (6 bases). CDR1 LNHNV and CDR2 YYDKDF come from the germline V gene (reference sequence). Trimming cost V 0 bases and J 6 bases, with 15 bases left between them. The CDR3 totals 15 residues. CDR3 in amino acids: CATSRDRAGRGEQYF. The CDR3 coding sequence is TGTGCCACCAGCAGAGATCGGGCGGGAAGAGGCGAGCAGTACTTC.

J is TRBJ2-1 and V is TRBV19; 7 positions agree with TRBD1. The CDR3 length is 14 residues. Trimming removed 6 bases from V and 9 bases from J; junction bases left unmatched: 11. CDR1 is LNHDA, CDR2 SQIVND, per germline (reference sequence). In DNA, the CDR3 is TGTGCCAGTAGGACAGGGATTGCCACAAGTGAGCAGTTCTTC. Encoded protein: CASRTGIATSEQFF.

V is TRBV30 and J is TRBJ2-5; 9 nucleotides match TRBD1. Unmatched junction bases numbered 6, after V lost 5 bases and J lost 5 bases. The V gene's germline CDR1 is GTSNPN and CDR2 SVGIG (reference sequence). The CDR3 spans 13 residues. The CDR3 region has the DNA TGTGCCTGGGGGACAGGGAGTGTGGAGACCCAGTACTTC. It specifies CAWGTGSVETQYF.

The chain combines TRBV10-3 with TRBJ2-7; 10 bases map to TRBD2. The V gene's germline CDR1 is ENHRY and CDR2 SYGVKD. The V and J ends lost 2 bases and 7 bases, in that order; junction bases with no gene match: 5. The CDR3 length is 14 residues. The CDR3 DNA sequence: TGTGCCATCAGTGAGGCTGGGACTAGCGCTGAGCAGTACTTC. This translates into CAISEAGTSAEQYF.

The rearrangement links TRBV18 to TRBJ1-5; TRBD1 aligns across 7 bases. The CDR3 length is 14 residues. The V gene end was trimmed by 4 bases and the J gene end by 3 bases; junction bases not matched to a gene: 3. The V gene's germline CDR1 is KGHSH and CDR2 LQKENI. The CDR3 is CASSLGTDNQPQHF. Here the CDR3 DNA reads TGTGCCAGCTCACTTGGGACAGACAATCAGCCCCAGCATTTT.

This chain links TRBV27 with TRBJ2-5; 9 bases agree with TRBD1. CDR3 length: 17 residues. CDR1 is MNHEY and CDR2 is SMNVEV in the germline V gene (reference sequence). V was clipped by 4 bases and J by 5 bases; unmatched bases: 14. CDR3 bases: TGTGCCAGCAGTTCCCGGGGCCGGGACAGGGTGGACGAGACCCAGTACTTC. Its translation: CASSSRGRDRVDETQYF.

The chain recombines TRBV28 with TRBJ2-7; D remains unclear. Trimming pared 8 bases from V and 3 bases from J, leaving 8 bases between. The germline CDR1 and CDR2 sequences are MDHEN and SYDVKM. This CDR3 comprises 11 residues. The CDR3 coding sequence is TGTGCCAGCCTCTCGAGCTACGAGCAGTACTTC. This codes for CASLSSYEQYF.

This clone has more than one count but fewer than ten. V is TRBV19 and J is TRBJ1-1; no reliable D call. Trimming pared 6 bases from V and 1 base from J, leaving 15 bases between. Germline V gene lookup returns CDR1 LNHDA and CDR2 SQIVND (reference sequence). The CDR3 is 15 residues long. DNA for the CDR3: TGTGCCAGTAGCCCAACCTCAGGCGCGAACACTGAAGCTTTCTTT. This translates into CASSPTSGANTEAFF.

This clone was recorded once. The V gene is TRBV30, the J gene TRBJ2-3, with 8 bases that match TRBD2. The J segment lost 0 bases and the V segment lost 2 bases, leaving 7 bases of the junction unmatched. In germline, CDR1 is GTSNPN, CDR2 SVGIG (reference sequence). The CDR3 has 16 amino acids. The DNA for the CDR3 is TGTGCCTGGAGTCGAAGCGGGAGCTTTAGCACAGATACGCAGTATTTT. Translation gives CAWSRSGSFSTDTQYF.

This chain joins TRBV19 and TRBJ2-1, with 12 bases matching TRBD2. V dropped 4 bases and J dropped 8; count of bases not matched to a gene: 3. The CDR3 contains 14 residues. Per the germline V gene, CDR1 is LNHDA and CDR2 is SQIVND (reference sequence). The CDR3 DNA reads TGTGCCAGTAGTACTAGCGGGAGGGGGGATGAGCAGTTCTTC. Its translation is CASSTSGRGDEQFF.

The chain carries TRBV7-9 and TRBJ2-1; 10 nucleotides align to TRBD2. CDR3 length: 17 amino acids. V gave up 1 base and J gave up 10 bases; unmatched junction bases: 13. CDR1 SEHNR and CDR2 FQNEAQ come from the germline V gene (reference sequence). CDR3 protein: CASSLVKAGGPVEEQFF. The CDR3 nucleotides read TGTGCCAGCAGCTTAGTTAAAGCGGGGGGGCCGGTAGAGGAGCAGTTCTTC.

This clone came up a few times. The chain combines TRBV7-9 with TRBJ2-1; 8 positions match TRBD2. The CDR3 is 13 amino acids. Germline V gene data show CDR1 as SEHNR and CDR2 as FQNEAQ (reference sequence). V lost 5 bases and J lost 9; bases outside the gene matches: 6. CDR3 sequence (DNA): TGTGCCAGCAGCGTAAGCGGGGGAGGTGAGCAGTTCTTC. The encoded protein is CASSVSGGGEQFF.

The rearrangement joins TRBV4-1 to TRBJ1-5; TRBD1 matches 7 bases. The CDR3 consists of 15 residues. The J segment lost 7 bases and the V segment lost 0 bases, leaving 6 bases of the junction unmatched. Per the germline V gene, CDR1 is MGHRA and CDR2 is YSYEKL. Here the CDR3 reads CASSQDRAGGQPQHF. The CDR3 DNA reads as TGCGCCAGCAGCCAAGATCGGGCAGGGGGACAGCCCCAGCATTTT.